The rows below give T cell receptor beta chains drawn from one sample of a study of radiotherapy plus CTLA-4 blockade in lung cancer. The assay was immunoSEQ multiplex PCR, and TCRdb's table has in-frame clones only and misses some. The sample comprises about 85,000 clones, around 86% of which are singletons, and more than 2% rests with the top ten. Sequenced here: peripheral blood, sampled from a patient treated with radiotherapy plus ipilimumab. These receptors all come from a human donor with non-small cell lung cancer who had a partial response to radiotherapy plus ipilimumab. The CDR3 runs from the conserved cysteine through the conserved F or W. Each record gives: J gene, clone size, D gene, V gene, CDR3 DNA, CDR3 protein. D genes are given only for firm matches. Clone size is shown for a subset of rows, as once, few, many or a class of expanded clone.

>TRBJ2-1|NA|TRBD1|TRBV4-3
TGCGCCAGCAGCCAAGAACTTCTGGGGACAGACAATGAGCAGTTCTTC
CASSQELLGTDNEQFF
>TRBJ1-2|NA|TRBD1|TRBV28
TGTGCCAGCAGTACCCAGACAGGGCGAGGTGGCTACACCTTC
CASSTQTGRGGYTF
>TRBJ1-4|few|TRBD1|TRBV18
TGTGCCAGCTCGCGAGACAGGGGAGGAAAACTGTTTTTT
CASSRDRGGKLFF
>TRBJ1-3|once|NA|TRBV6-5
TGTGCCAGCAGTTACGGAGAGTCTGGAAACACCATATATTTT
CASSYGESGNTIYF
>TRBJ1-4|NA|NA|TRBV28
TGTGCCAGCAGTTTGACGGGGTGGACTAATGAAAAACTGTTTTTT
CASSLTGWTNEKLFF
>TRBJ1-4|NA|NA|TRBV4-1
TGCGCCAGCAGCCAAGACGCGGCGGGAGCGCTGGAAAAACTGTTTTTT
CASSQDAAGALEKLFF
>TRBJ2-3|NA|TRBD2|TRBV19
TGTGCCAGTAGTCCTGAGCGGGAGGGCCGGGATACGCAGTATTTT
CASSPEREGRDTQYF
>TRBJ1-4|NA|NA|TRBV30
TGTGCCTGGAGGGGGGCGGCAACTAATGAAAAACTGTTTTTT
CAWRGAATNEKLFF
>TRBJ2-4|NA|NA|TRBV28
TGTGCCAGCACCATGACACCCGAGGCCAAAAACATTCAGTACTTC
CASTMTPEAKNIQYF
>TRBJ1-3|NA|NA|TRBV9
TGTGCCAGCAGCGTTGGAGGGGGGGCGTATTCTGGAAACACCATATATTTT
CASSVGGGAYSGNTIYF
>TRBJ1-4|NA|TRBD1|TRBV4-2
TGTGCCAGCAGCCAAGGAAGAGCACAGGGGGCTGATGAAAAACTGTTTTTT
CASSQGRAQGADEKLFF
>TRBJ2-6|few|TRBD1|TRBV2
TGTGCCAGCCGTTTAAGGGGGCCTGGGGCCAACGTCCTGACTTTC
CASRLRGPGANVLTF
>TRBJ2-7|NA|TRBD1|TRBV28
TGTGCCAGCAGCAGGACAGGGAACGAGCAGTACTTC
CASSRTGNEQYF
>TRBJ2-1|NA|NA|TRBV6-6
TGTGCCAGCAGTTACTCTGTGGGAGGATCTGAGCAGTTCTTC
CASSYSVGGSEQFF
>TRBJ1-5|few|NA|TRBV19
TGTGCCAGTAGAAGGGACAAGGTTGAAAATCAGCCCCAGCATTTT
CASRRDKVENQPQHF
>TRBJ1-1|NA|NA|TRBV18
TGTGCCAGCTCACCACCTAACGGGATCTATGGGGACACTGAAGCTTTCTTT
CASSPPNGIYGDTEAFF
>TRBJ2-2|once|TRBD1|TRBV4-3
TGCGCCAGCAGCCGACTCGAGACAGGGGGCACCGGGGAGCTGTTTTTT
CASSRLETGGTGELFF
>TRBJ2-1|NA|NA|TRBV15
TGTGCCACCAGCATTTTTAAGACTAATGAGCAGTTCTTC
CATSIFKTNEQFF
>TRBJ2-6|once|NA|TRBV25-1
TGTGCCAGCAGTGAATTAGACTCTGGGGCCAACGTCCTGACTTTC
CASSELDSGANVLTF
>TRBJ2-1|NA|NA|TRBV7-2
TGTGCCAGCAGCGACGCAGCTAGCTCCTACAATGAGCAGTTCTTC
CASSDAASSYNEQFF
>TRBJ1-5|once|NA|TRBV25-1
TGTGCCAGCAGTGACACAGGGACTCAGCCCCAGCATTTT
CASSDTGTQPQHF
>TRBJ1-3|few|NA|TRBV6-1
TGTGCCAGCCACGACAGAGCCTCTGGAAACACCATATATTTT
CASHDRASGNTIYF
>TRBJ1-2|NA|TRBD1|TRBV5-4
TGTGCCAGCAGCCGAGAGGGACAGGGGGCGAAACATGGCTACACCTTC
CASSREGQGAKHGYTF